Below are 19 T cell receptor beta chains sequenced from a single sample in a study of T cell responses to AZD1222 COVID-19 vaccine. The protocol was immunoSEQ multiplex PCR, while the TCRdb copy is restricted to in-frame clones and leaves out a portion. The sample lists 100,000 to 150,000 clones; around 87% were seen once. The specimen comprised peripheral blood, sampled on day 0 of AZD1222 vaccination. All receptors derive from an adult in good health.

V usage is TRBV15 and J usage is TRBJ2-1; D is unclear. V was shortened by 1 base and J by 2 bases, with 15 bases between the two germline ends. Per the germline V gene, CDR1 is LNHNV and CDR2 is YYDKDF (reference sequence). The CDR3 is 17 residues long. The CDR3 spells CATSRVPQTPPYNEQFF. The CDR3 bases are TGTGCCACCAGCAGAGTTCCACAGACACCCCCCTACAATGAGCAGTTCTTC.

The J gene is TRBJ2-5, the V gene TRBV5-1; 8 positions agree with TRBD2. Trimming cost V 7 bases and J 2 bases; bases outside gene matches: 13. Germline V lookup: CDR1 SGHRS, CDR2 YFSETQ. The length of the CDR3 is 16 residues. The CDR3 nucleotides are TGCGCCAGCGCCACCGGGACTAGTCTCGTTCAAGAGACCCAGTACTTC. This translates into CASATGTSLVQETQYF.

This clone was seen a few times. The rearrangement links TRBV7-9 to TRBJ2-1; 7 bases are shared with TRBD2. The CDR3 loop spans 15 amino acids. V shed 1 base, J shed 7 bases, and the junction held 7 bases outside the gene matches. CDR1 is SEHNR, CDR2 FQNEAQ, per germline (reference sequence). For the CDR3, the DNA is TGTGCCAGCAGCTTAGGAGGGACTATGTCAAATGAGCAGTTCTTC. This encodes CASSLGGTMSNEQFF.

The chain joins TRBV13 to TRBJ1-1; D unresolved. Germline lookup yields CDR1 PRHDT and CDR2 FYEKMQ (reference sequence). The length of the CDR3 is 13 residues. With 1 base removed from V and 7 bases from J, the gap between germline ends came to 10 bases. This CDR3 reads CASSLEVEGEAFF. CDR3 DNA: TGTGCCAGCAGCTTAGAAGTAGAGGGTGAAGCTTTCTTT.

This chain uses TRBV7-2 with TRBJ2-1; 12 nucleotides agree with TRBD2. CDR1 and CDR2 (germline): SGHTA, FQGNSA. The CDR3 consists of 16 residues. Germline trimming cut 5 bases from V and 4 bases from J; bases unmatched to any gene: 6. The CDR3 DNA reads TGTGCCAGCAGCGACCTAGCGGGAGGGCTATACAATGAGCAGTTCTTC. Translating it yields CASSDLAGGLYNEQFF.

This clone was seen just once. The J gene is TRBJ2-5, the V gene TRBV7-2; 10 nucleotides line up with TRBD2. The germline gives CDR1 SGHTA, CDR2 FQGNSA. The CDR3 contains 16 residues. V gave up 4 bases and J gave up 2 bases; unmatched junction bases: 7. The CDR3 sequence is CASSSPSGRRQETQYF. In nucleotides, the CDR3 is TGTGCCAGCAGCTCGCCTAGCGGGAGACGGCAAGAGACCCAGTACTTC.

The V call is TRBV7-6, the J call TRBJ2-5; 8 nucleotides line up with TRBD1. This CDR3 spans 14 amino acids. Germline V gene data show CDR1 as SGHVS and CDR2 as FNYEAQ. J lost 6 bases, V lost 5 bases, and 8 bases had no gene match. CDR3 loop: CASSTAGGAQTQYF. CDR3 coding DNA: TGTGCCAGCAGCACTGCAGGGGGCGCCCAGACCCAGTACTTC.

This chain links TRBV10-2 with TRBJ2-7; 9 bases are a match to TRBD2. Germline CDR1 and CDR2: WSHSY and SAAADI. The length of the CDR3 is 14 residues. With 8 bases clipped from V and 2 bases from J, the junction kept 7 bases outside the gene matches. DNA of the CDR3: TGCGCCAGCTATACTAGCGGGCAAGCCTACGAGCAGTACTTC. As protein: CASYTSGQAYEQYF.

CDR3 region: CASSLRPGRGYTF. CDR3 nucleotides: TGTGCCAGCAGTTTACGCCCGGGTCGGGGCTACACCTTC. V and J are TRBV28 and TRBJ1-2; no clear D gene. CDR1 MDHEN and CDR2 SYDVKM come from the germline V gene. This CDR3 is built from 13 residues. Between the trimmed V and J ends, which lost 2 bases and 8 bases, there was a span of 12 bases.

This clone turned up a few times. J is TRBJ1-6 and V is TRBV6-5; D is unresolved. The CDR3 consists of 14 residues. Germline CDR1 and CDR2: MNHEY and SVGAGI. V gave up 7 bases and J gave up 6 bases, with 13 bases separating them. The CDR3 DNA is TGTGCCAGCATCCTGACTGAACGTAATTCACCCCTCCACTTT. This gives the protein CASILTERNSPLHF.

The chain has TRBV18 and TRBJ1-2; 11 bases are shared with TRBD1. The J segment lost 8 bases and the V segment lost 4 bases, leaving 15 bases of the junction unmatched. Germline lookup yields CDR1 KGHSH and CDR2 LQKENI. The CDR3 has 17 amino acids. The CDR3 loop is CASSRTGGDSGLGGYTF. CDR3 DNA sequence: TGTGCCAGCTCACGGACAGGGGGCGACTCGGGTTTAGGAGGCTACACCTTC.

The chain joins TRBV6-5 to TRBJ1-2; TRBD1 is a possible D gene (6 bases). Germline V gene sequence: CDR1 MNHEY, CDR2 SVGAGI. V was clipped by 6 bases and J by 3 bases, with 14 bases between them. This CDR3 has 14 amino acids. The CDR3 bases are TGTGCCAGCAGCCGTCTGGGGGGCTACTATGGCTACACCTTC. It specifies CASSRLGGYYGYTF.

J is TRBJ1-2 and V is TRBV29-1, with D tentatively TRBD1 (5 bases). Trimming stripped 7 bases from V and 7 bases from J, with 22 bases between. CDR1 is SQVTM and CDR2 is ANQGSEA in the germline V gene. This CDR3 region has 14 residues. The CDR3 loop reads CSAVGTQLPGGYTF. The CDR3 region has the DNA TGCAGCGCCGTGGGGACGCAGTTGCCCGGTGGCTACACCTTC. The whole variable domain, remainder taken from reference TRBV29-1 and TRBJ1-2, is SAVISQKPSRDICQRGTSLTIQCQVDSQVTMMFWYRQQPGQSLTLIATANQGSEATYESGFVIDKFPISRPNLTFSTLTVSNMSPEDSSIYLCSAVGTQLPGGYTFGSGTRLTVV.

The chain recombines TRBV10-3 with TRBJ2-6; D tentatively reads TRBD1 or TRBD2 (5 bases each). The CDR3 is made up of 17 amino acids. Germline V gene lookup returns CDR1 ENHRY and CDR2 SYGVKD. The germline V and J ends were trimmed by 3 bases and 1 base, with 13 bases remaining between them. The CDR3 sequence is CAISEPPGASGANVLTF. CDR3 sequence (DNA): TGTGCCATCAGTGAACCCCCCGGGGCATCTGGGGCCAACGTCCTGACTTTC.

This chain links TRBV5-8 with TRBJ2-3, with TRBD2 matching over 11 bases. The CDR3 totals 16 residues. Trimming removed 1 base from V and 2 bases from J; junction bases left unmatched: 3. Germline V gives CDR1 SGHTS, CDR2 YDEGEE. The CDR3 DNA reads as TGTGCCAGCAGCTTGATGGGACTAGCGGACACAGATACGCAGTATTTT. The encoded protein is CASSLMGLADTDTQYF. Complete variable domain (other parts from reference TRBV5-8 and TRBJ2-3): EAGVTQSPTHLIKTRGQQATLRCSPISGHTSVYWYQQALGLGLQFLLWYDEGEERNRGNFPPRFSGRQFPNYSSELNVNALELEDSALYLCASSLMGLADTDTQYFGPGTRLTVL.

The chain joins TRBV7-2 to TRBJ1-5; the D is unclear. Germline values: CDR1 SGHTA, CDR2 FQGNSA. The CDR3 sequence is 15 residues long. V was shortened by 4 bases and J by 0 bases, with 10 bases between the two germline ends. This CDR3 is CASSSQVDSNQPQHF. DNA of the CDR3: TGTGCCAGCAGCTCCCAGGTAGATAGCAATCAGCCCCAGCATTTT.

The CDR3 is CASSLGQGPSAPQHF. The CDR3 coding sequence is TGTGCCAGCTCACTTGGTCAGGGGCCCTCCGCGCCCCAGCATTTT. V is TRBV18 and J is TRBJ1-5, with a possible D match to TRBD1 (6 bases). The CDR3 has 15 amino acids. The germline CDR1 and CDR2 sequences are KGHSH and LQKENI. The ends were cut back, 4 bases at V and 9 bases at J, with 19 bases in the middle.

The genes are TRBV7-9 and TRBJ1-4; 8 bases match TRBD1. The CDR3 totals 17 residues. With V trimmed by 5 bases and J by 0 bases, 8 bases remained unmatched. Germline lookup yields CDR1 SEHNR and CDR2 FQNEAQ (reference sequence). This CDR3 reads CASSPTRQGTTNEKLFF. As DNA, the CDR3 is TGTGCCAGCAGCCCTACGAGACAGGGGACAACTAATGAAAAACTGTTTTTT.

V is TRBV3-1 (or the pseudogene TRBV3-2) and J is TRBJ1-1, with D unresolved. Per the germline V gene, CDR1 is LGHDT and CDR2 is YNNKEL (reference sequence). The CDR3 sequence is 12 residues long. Trimming removed 9 bases at V and 2 bases at J, with 10 bases between. The CDR3 DNA sequence: TGTGCCAGTCTGGCAGATAACACTGAAGCTTTCTTT. Amino acids: CASLADNTEAFF.